A selection of T cell receptor beta chains follows, all from one sample in a study of blood T cell repertoires in COVID-19. Here immunoSEQ multiplex PCR was the method, and the copy in TCRdb shows in-frame clones only, minus some. This sample has about 100,000 clones; about 83% occur once, and the top ten carry 13%. The sample was peripheral blood. All receptors come from a human donor in a cohort sampled during active COVID-19. CDR3s leave out the opening cysteine and the closing phenylalanine or tryptophan.

TRBV6-6	TRBJ1-5	11	ASSTGVYQPQH
TRBV24-1	TRBJ2-1	12	ATSDTRTSREQF
TRBV7-2	TRBJ1-3	13	ASSPQQGATDTIY
TRBV5-1	TRBJ2-1	11	ASSLTTLYEQF
TRBV14	TRBJ2-5	14	ASSQDYWPGGETQY
TRBV27	TRBJ2-1	11	ASRPGTRYEQF
TRBV11-3	TRBJ2-1	14	ASSFSGKSSYNEQF
TRBV30	TRBJ1-1	11	AWSMALNTEAF
TRBV11-2	TRBJ2-2	13	ASSYLAGGAGELF
TRBV18	TRBJ1-5	11	ASSPKTDQPQH
TRBV29-1	TRBJ2-2	13	SVGSSGVETGELF
TRBV10-3	TRBJ1-2	13	AISTGQGGRDGYT
TRBV14	TRBJ2-1	13	ASSREGVSYNEQF
TRBV7-2	TRBJ2-7	13	ASSNPPASVNEQY
TRBV7-2	TRBJ2-5	13	ASSRQTSVPETQY
TRBV19	TRBJ2-1	12	ASSMTSPYNEQF
TRBV3-1/TRBV3-2	TRBJ2-2	9	ASSHGGELF
TRBV7-2	TRBJ2-1	13	ASSLLVLTYNEQF
TRBV11-3	TRBJ2-3	13	ASSSGSGRTDTQY
TRBV12-2	TRBJ1-1	16	ASRLAGGSEGLNTEAF
TRBV5-1	TRBJ2-7	14	ASSGFRDSYSYEQY
TRBV19	TRBJ1-3	15	ASSPEGTGTVGNTIY
TRBV18	TRBJ1-6	14	ASSPQGTANNSPLH
TRBV7-6	TRBJ1-2	16	ASSLRAADQNTNYGYT
TRBV30	TRBJ2-1	14	AWRPWSGQKNNEQF
TRBV10-2	TRBJ1-5	14	ASSESAGASNQPQH
TRBV11-2	TRBJ2-3	11	ASSLAREDTQY
TRBV6-4	TRBJ1-2	13	ASSLPRGRHYGYT
TRBV29-1	TRBJ2-5	13	SVAATSGSTETQY
TRBV6-5	TRBJ2-7	12	ASSLPGQNYEQY
TRBV2	TRBJ1-2	9	ASSRRGGYT
TRBV18	TRBJ2-5	15	ASSPPTAGRVGETQY
TRBV18	TRBJ2-7	12	ASSPTSGSYEQY
TRBV7-9	TRBJ2-1	11	ASSLEVGGEQF
TRBV6-6	TRBJ2-5	14	ASRPLGNRRGETQY
TRBV10-3	TRBJ2-1	13	AISEIGRDTNEQF
TRBV5-6	TRBJ2-2	13	ASSLVGPNTGELF
TRBV3-1/TRBV3-2	TRBJ2-5	16	ASSQSPSGTGKQETQY
TRBV6-5	TRBJ2-1	13	ASRLAGGAPDEQF
TRBV27	TRBJ1-2	9	ASSRGYGYT
TRBV2	TRBJ1-2	11	ASTGGNSAGYT
TRBV10-3	TRBJ1-2	12	AISESGGVYGYT
TRBV7-2	TRBJ2-7	10	ASSRGDYEQY
TRBV5-1	TRBJ2-5	13	ASSLGVGLGQTQY
TRBV7-8	TRBJ2-3	18	ASSRRLAGGLSPSTDTQY
TRBV6-5	TRBJ2-7	11	ASIDTGAGEQY
TRBV19	TRBJ2-7	11	ASTPQGRYEQY
TRBV19	TRBJ1-1	13	ASSAPRQGKAEAF
TRBV13	TRBJ2-5	13	ASTPRRGVGETQY
TRBV9	TRBJ2-1	13	ASSVVGRGRGEQF
TRBV24-1	TRBJ1-1	13	ATHTSRCLDTEAF
TRBV7-8	TRBJ2-7	16	ASSLASGTSGNKGEQY
TRBV11-2	TRBJ2-7	16	ASSLVPLLAGPSYEQY
TRBV6-2/TRBV6-3	TRBJ1-1	12	ASSLGRVVTEAF
TRBV30	TRBJ2-2	11	AWSRLATGELF
TRBV5-1	TRBJ1-4	13	ASSSGVRGNEKLF